The 5 T cell receptor beta chains reported below all come from one sample, sequenced in a study of T cell repertoires in cytomegalovirus infection. Antigens for these TCRs are unknown. TCRdb analysed the reads with MiXCR anew, one entry per CDR3 protein. The sample records approximately 76,000 distinct CDR3 sequences, around 25% being singletons. Sequenced material: CD8+ T cells from cultured PBMCs, taken from culture after CMV antigen stimulation. Receptors were obtained from a human donor in good health (CMV status not recorded). Some clones in this sample may be carry-over from other donors' samples.

This clonotype was seen a handful of times. The V call is TRBV20-1, the J call TRBJ2-5, with D tentatively TRBD2 (6 bases). This CDR3 comprises 14 residues. V lost 3 bases to trimming and J lost 1 base, with 12 bases between them. CDR1 and CDR2 from the germline V gene are DFQATT and SNEGSKA (reference sequence). CDR3 loop: CSASSTGVQETQYF. CDR3 in DNA: TGCAGTGCTAGTTCTACGGGGGTCCAAGAGACCCAGTACTTC.

This clonotype was picked up one time. An end of the junction differs from the germline gene, which may be a read error. CDR3 in DNA: TGCGCCAGCAGCAAAGATCGAAGGGGCTACGAGCAGTACTTC. This encodes CASSKDRRGYEQYF. The chain joins TRBV4-3 to TRBJ2-7, with D maybe TRBD1 (5 bases). CDR3 length: 14 amino acids. Germline V lookup: CDR1 LGHNA, CDR2 YSLEER.

Only a few counts were recorded for this clonotype. The rearrangement uses TRBV7-9 and TRBJ2-1; 9 positions agree with TRBD2. The CDR3 is 13 amino acids. V shed 5 bases, J shed 15 bases, and the junction held 11 bases outside the gene matches. In germline, CDR1 is SEHNR, CDR2 FQNEAQ (reference sequence). Here the CDR3 reads CASSPPTGTSLFF. CDR3 DNA: TGTGCCAGCAGCCCCCCCACCGGGACTAGCTTGTTCTTC.

This clonotype has at least ten counts. The chain recombines TRBV7-9 with TRBJ2-2; 7 bases align to TRBD1. Losses at the gene ends were 11 bases for V and 4 bases for J; bases not matched to a gene: 4. The CDR3 has 12 residues. Germline V lookup: CDR1 SEHNR, CDR2 FQNEAQ (reference sequence). The CDR3 DNA reads TGTGCCGGACAGGTACCCACCGGGGAGCTGTTTTTT. As protein: CAGQVPTGELFF.

This clonotype was detected ten times or more. This CDR3 is CASSFRQAFSSSNVLTF. For the CDR3, the DNA is TGTGCCAGCAGCTTTCGACAGGCCTTCTCGAGTTCCAACGTCCTGACTTTC. V gene TRBV7-2 combines with J gene TRBJ2-6; D might be TRBD1 (6 bases). The germline V gene encodes CDR1 SGHTA and CDR2 FQGNSA. The CDR3 sequence is 17 residues long. Trimming removed 3 bases at V and 8 bases at J, with 20 bases between.